This TCR beta chain was sequenced for a study of T cell responses to AZD1222 COVID-19 vaccine. Study-wide results and caveats: Dominant at 160-218 and 743-854, vaccine-associated CD4 TCRs also spanned spike.

TCRdb keeps only in-frame clones here, not all; method: immunoSEQ multiplex PCR. The sample includes roughly 85,000 clones, roughly 87% seen only once; the top ten take roughly 5.1%. Remarks on this clone: Its specificity is unknown.

The starting material was peripheral blood, obtained on day 0 of MenACWY control vaccination. The receptor was derived from an adult in good health.

The CDR3 sequence: CASLSASYEQYF. The CDR3 DNA reads as TGTGCCAGCTTGTCGGCCTCCTACGAGCAGTACTTC. The chain has TRBV6-5 and TRBJ2-7; D gene uncertain. The germline CDR1 and CDR2 sequences are MNHEY and SVGAGI. The V and J ends lost 8 bases and 0 bases respectively, with 8 bases between them. This CDR3 is built from 12 residues.